These T cell receptor beta chains were read from a single sample in a study of tumor T cells in aggressive B-cell lymphoma. Data came from immunoSEQ multiplex PCR; TCRdb stores just in-frame clones and leaves some out. The sample holds some 10,000 clones, 85% to 95% seen once. Material for sequencing was tumor tissue. The receptors come from an adult with diffuse large B cell lymphoma. CDR3s include the opening cysteine and the closing phenylalanine or tryptophan. Each record gives: clone size, V gene, J gene, D gene, CDR3 protein, CDR3 DNA. D genes are given only for firm matches. Size is stated for part of the rows, as once, few or many counts, or as a class when the clone is expanded.

-,TRBV12-5,TRBJ1-1,-,CASGLVLGRNTEAFF,TGTGCTAGTGGTTTGGTACTAGGCAGAAACACTGAAGCTTTCTTT
-,TRBV7-2,TRBJ2-7,-,CASSLVGTEQYF,TGTGCCAGCAGCTTAGTGGGCACCGAGCAGTACTTC
-,TRBV7-2,TRBJ2-1,-,CASSLGTPNEQFF,TGTGCCAGCAGCTTAGGGACTCCCAATGAGCAGTTCTTC
-,TRBV16,TRBJ2-1,-,CASSSGGVYEQFF,TGTGCCAGCAGCTCTGGAGGGGTTTATGAGCAGTTCTTC
-,TRBV7-9,TRBJ1-5,TRBD1,CASSLDRGPNQPQHF,TGTGCCAGCAGCTTAGACAGGGGGCCCAATCAGCCCCAGCATTTT
-,TRBV5-1,TRBJ1-1,TRBD1,CASSTTGGTEAFF,TGCGCCAGCAGCACCACAGGGGGCACTGAAGCTTTCTTT
-,TRBV6-5,TRBJ2-7,-,CASSYSRGFSYEQYF,TGTGCCAGCAGTTACTCTCGGGGATTTTCTTACGAGCAGTACTTC
-,TRBV6-5,TRBJ2-1,TRBD2,CASGYSGGGYNEQFF,TGTGCCAGCGGTTACTCGGGGGGGGGTTACAATGAGCAGTTCTTC
few,TRBV27,TRBJ2-3,TRBD2,CARKCGGLATDTQYF,TGTGCCAGAAAATGCGGGGGGCTTGCGACAGATACGCAGTATTTT
-,TRBV2,TRBJ1-4,TRBD1,CASSRTGDNEKLFF,TGTGCCAGCTCGAGGACAGGCGACAATGAAAAACTGTTTTTT
-,TRBV29-1,TRBJ1-2,-,CSYQEASYGYTF,TGCAGCTACCAGGAAGCCTCCTATGGCTACACCTTC
-,TRBV10-1,TRBJ1-1,-,CASSESKGVGTEAFF,TGCGCCAGCAGTGAGTCCAAGGGGGTAGGAACTGAAGCTTTCTTT
-,TRBV30,TRBJ1-2,-,CAWSVGRGRGYGYTF,TGTGCCTGGAGTGTAGGTCGGGGCAGGGGTTATGGCTACACCTTC
-,TRBV10-3,TRBJ2-1,TRBD2,CAIRTGTSGRAGYEQFF,TGTGCCATCAGGACCGGGACTAGCGGGAGGGCGGGCTATGAGCAGTTCTTC
-,TRBV5-1,TRBJ2-3,TRBD2,CASSAERELDTQYF,TGCGCCAGCAGCGCCGAGCGGGAGTTAGATACGCAGTATTTT
-,TRBV15,TRBJ2-7,TRBD1,CATSEGTGIYEQYF,TGTGCCACCAGCGAAGGGACAGGGATCTACGAGCAGTACTTC
once,TRBV7-6,TRBJ2-1,TRBD1,CASSLELGDRGRFEQFF,TGTGCCAGCAGCTTAGAGTTAGGGGACAGGGGGCGCTTTGAGCAGTTCTTC
-,TRBV6-5,TRBJ2-7,-,CASSYSGIEQYF,TGTGCCAGCAGTTACTCCGGGATAGAGCAGTACTTC
-,TRBV9,TRBJ2-1,-,CASSVQGSYNEQFF,TGTGCCAGCAGCGTACAGGGCTCCTACAATGAGCAGTTCTTC
-,TRBV5-4,TRBJ2-7,-,CASSPGGGDEQYF,TGTGCCAGCAGCCCGGGAGGGGGCGACGAGCAGTACTTC
-,TRBV11-1,TRBJ2-2,TRBD1,CASSLDRVNTGELFF,TGTGCCAGCAGCTTGGACAGGGTGAACACCGGGGAGCTGTTTTTT
-,TRBV11-2,TRBJ2-2,-,CASSPTGVPGGELFF,TGTGCCAGCAGCCCGACGGGGGTGCCGGGCGGGGAGCTGTTTTTT
once,TRBV11-2,TRBJ2-1,TRBD2,CASSPDGLAVNEQFF,TGTGCCAGCAGCCCAGACGGACTAGCGGTCAATGAGCAGTTCTTC
-,TRBV5-5,TRBJ2-3,-,CASSFLSGAKDTQYF,TGTGCCAGCAGCTTTCTATCTGGGGCTAAAGATACGCAGTATTTT
-,TRBV5-1,TRBJ1-4,-,CASSLQSNNEKLFF,TGCGCCAGCAGCCTGCAGTCCAATAATGAAAAACTGTTTTTT
-,TRBV12-5,TRBJ1-1,TRBD1,CASGQGTPRTEAFF,TGTGCTAGTGGACAGGGGACCCCAAGGACTGAAGCTTTCTTT
-,TRBV9,TRBJ2-1,TRBD2,CASSHVPGGYNEQFF,TGTGCCAGCAGCCACGTTCCGGGAGGATACAATGAGCAGTTCTTC
once,TRBV29-1,TRBJ1-3,TRBD1,CSVRGGNTIYF,TGCAGCGTCAGGGGGGGAAACACCATATATTTT
-,TRBV7-2,TRBJ2-7,-,CASSLMGKWTGTYEQYF,TGTGCCAGCAGCTTAATGGGAAAATGGACGGGAACCTACGAGCAGTACTTC
-,TRBV7-8,TRBJ2-5,TRBD1,CASSGRTGEETQYF,TGTGCCAGCAGCGGTCGGACAGGGGAAGAGACCCAGTACTTC
-,TRBV25-1,TRBJ1-4,-,CASSPSNGGGREKLFF,TGTGCCAGCAGCCCTTCTAACGGGGGAGGTAGGGAAAAACTGTTTTTT
-,TRBV30,TRBJ1-4,-,CAWTATNEKLFF,TGTGCCTGGACTGCAACTAATGAAAAACTGTTTTTT
-,TRBV19,TRBJ1-1,-,CASMGGQMNTEAFF,TGTGCCAGTATGGGCGGGCAGATGAACACTGAAGCTTTCTTT
-,TRBV29-1,TRBJ2-5,TRBD2,CSVDPAGSETQYF,TGCAGCGTGGACCCAGCGGGGTCAGAGACCCAGTACTTC
once,TRBV19,TRBJ1-6,-,CASSRLGGNNSPLHF,TGTGCCAGTAGTCGACTCGGGGGAAACAATTCACCCCTCCACTTT